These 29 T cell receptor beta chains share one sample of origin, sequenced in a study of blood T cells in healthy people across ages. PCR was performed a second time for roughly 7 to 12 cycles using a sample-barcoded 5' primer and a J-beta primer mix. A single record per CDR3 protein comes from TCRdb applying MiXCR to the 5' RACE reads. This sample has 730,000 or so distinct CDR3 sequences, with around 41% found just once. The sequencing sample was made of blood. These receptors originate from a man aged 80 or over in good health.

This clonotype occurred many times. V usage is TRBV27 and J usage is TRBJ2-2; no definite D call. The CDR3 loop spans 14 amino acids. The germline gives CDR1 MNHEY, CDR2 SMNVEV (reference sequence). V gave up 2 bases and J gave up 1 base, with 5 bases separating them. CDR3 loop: CASSLIENTGELFF. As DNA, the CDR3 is TGTGCCAGCAGTTTAATTGAGAACACCGGGGAGCTGTTTTTT.

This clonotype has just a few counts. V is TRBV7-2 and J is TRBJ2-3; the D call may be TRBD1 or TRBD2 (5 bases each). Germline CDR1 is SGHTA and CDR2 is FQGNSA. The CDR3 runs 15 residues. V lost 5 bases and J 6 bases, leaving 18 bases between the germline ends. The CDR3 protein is CASSQQEGFRDTQYF. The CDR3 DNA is TGTGCCAGCAGCCAGCAAGAGGGGTTTCGGGATACGCAGTATTTT. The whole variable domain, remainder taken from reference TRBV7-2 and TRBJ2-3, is GAGVSQSPSNKVTEKGKDVELRCDPISGHTALYWYRQSLGQGLEFLIYFQGNSAPDKSGLPSDRFSAERTGGSVSTLTIQRTQQEDSAVYLCASSQQEGFRDTQYFGPGTRLTVL.

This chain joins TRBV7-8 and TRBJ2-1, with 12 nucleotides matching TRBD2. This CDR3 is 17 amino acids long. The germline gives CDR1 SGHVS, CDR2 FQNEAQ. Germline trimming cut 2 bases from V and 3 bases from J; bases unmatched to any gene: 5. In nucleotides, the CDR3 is TGTGCCAGCAGCTTAAGGCTAGCGGGGGGGCTCTACAATGAGCAGTTCTTC. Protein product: CASSLRLAGGLYNEQFF.

DNA for the CDR3: TGCAGTGCTACCTGGACTAGTGTCTACAATGAGCAGTACTTC. Amino acids: CSATWTSVYNEQYF. The V gene is TRBV20-1, the J gene TRBJ2-1, with 7 bases identical to TRBD2. The J call may not be correct, given that the DNA end is closer to TRBJ2-7. Germline-derived CDR1 and CDR2 are DFQATT and SNEGSKA (reference sequence). CDR3 length: 14 amino acids.

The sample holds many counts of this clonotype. This chain's CDR3 is CASSQDRRPSGSPSHTDTQYF. CDR3 sequence (DNA): TGTGCCAGCAGCCAAGATCGGAGGCCTAGCGGGAGTCCCTCTCACACAGATACGCAGTATTTT. The chain has TRBV4-2 and TRBJ2-3; 10 positions agree with TRBD2. CDR1 and CDR2 (germline): LGHNA, YNFKEQ. V was pared by 0 bases and J by 2 bases, with 17 bases of the junction left unmatched. The CDR3 totals 21 residues.

The CDR3 sequence: CASSRDLARSTDTQYF. The CDR3 DNA reads as TGTGCCAGCAGCCGGGATCTAGCGAGAAGTACAGATACGCAGTATTTT. The rearrangement links TRBV14 to TRBJ2-3; weak D call: TRBD2 (6 bases). The V gene's germline CDR1 is SGHDN and CDR2 FVKESK. The CDR3 is made up of 16 amino acids. V shed 4 bases and J shed 3 bases, with 17 bases lying between them.

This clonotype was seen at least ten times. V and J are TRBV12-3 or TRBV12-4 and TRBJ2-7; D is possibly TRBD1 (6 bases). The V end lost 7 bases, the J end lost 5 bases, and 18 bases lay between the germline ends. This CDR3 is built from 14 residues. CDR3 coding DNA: TGTGCCAGCACAGGGGCAGGGGATATGCACGAGCAGTACTTC. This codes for CASTGAGDMHEQYF.

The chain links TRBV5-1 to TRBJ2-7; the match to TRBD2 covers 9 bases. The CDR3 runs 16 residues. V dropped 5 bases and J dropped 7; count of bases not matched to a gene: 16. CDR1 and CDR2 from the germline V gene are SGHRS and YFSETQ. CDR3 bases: TGCGCCAGCAGACACCTTGGGCGGGAGGGCCGTGATGAGCAGTACTTC. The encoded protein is CASRHLGREGRDEQYF.

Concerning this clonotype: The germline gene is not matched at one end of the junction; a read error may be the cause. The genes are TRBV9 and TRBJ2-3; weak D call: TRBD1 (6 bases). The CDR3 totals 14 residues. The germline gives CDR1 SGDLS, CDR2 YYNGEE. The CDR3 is CAGSRDTATDTQYF. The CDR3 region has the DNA TGTGCCGGCAGCCGGGACACCGCCACAGATACGCAGTATTTT. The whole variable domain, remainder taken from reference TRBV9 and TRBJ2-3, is DSGVTQTPKHLITATGQRVTLRCSPRSGDLSVYWYQQSLDQGLQFLIQYYNGEERAKGNILERFSAQQFPDLHSELNLSSLELGDSALYFCAGSRDTATDTQYFGPGTRLTVL.

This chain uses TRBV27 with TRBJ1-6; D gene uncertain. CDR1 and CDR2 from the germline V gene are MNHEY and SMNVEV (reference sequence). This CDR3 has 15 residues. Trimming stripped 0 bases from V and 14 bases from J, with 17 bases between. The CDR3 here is CASSLSGLTVPALHF. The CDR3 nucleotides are TGTGCCAGCAGTTTATCCGGACTTACGGTTCCGGCCCTCCACTTT.

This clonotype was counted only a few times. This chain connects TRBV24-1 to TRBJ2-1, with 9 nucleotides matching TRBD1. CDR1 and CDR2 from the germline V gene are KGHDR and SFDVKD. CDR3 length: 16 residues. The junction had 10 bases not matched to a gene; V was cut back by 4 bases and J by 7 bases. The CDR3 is CATSDKQGAPRNEQFF. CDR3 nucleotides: TGTGCCACCAGTGACAAACAGGGGGCTCCTAGGAATGAGCAGTTCTTC.

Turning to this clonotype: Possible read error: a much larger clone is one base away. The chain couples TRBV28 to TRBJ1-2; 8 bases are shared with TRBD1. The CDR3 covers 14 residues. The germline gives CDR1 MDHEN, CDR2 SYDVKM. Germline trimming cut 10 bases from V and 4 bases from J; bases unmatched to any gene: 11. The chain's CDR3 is CANKFRDRPYGYTF. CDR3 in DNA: TGTGCCAACAAGTTCCGGGACAGGCCCTATGGCTACACCTTC.

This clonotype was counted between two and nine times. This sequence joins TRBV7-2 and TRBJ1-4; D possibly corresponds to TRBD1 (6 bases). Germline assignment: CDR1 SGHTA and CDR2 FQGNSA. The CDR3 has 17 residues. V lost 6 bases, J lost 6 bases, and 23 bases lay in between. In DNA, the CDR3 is TGTGCCAGCAGTCCCCACAGGGCAGTTGGAATAGATGAAAAACTGTTTTTT. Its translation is CASSPHRAVGIDEKLFF.

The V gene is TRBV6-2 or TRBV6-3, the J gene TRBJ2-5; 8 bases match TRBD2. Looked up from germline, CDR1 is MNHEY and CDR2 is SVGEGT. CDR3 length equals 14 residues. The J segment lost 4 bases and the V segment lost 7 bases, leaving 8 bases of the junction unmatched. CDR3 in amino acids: CASKHGLAGETQYF. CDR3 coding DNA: TGTGCCAGCAAACATGGACTAGCCGGAGAGACCCAGTACTTC.

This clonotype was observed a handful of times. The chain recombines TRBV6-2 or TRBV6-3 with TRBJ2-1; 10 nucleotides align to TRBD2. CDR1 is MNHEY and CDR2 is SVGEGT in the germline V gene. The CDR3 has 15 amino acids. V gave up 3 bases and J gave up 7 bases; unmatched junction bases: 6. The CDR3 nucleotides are TGTGCCAGCAGTTATCGGGCTAGCGGGGGTAATGAGCAGTTCTTC. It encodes CASSYRASGGNEQFF.

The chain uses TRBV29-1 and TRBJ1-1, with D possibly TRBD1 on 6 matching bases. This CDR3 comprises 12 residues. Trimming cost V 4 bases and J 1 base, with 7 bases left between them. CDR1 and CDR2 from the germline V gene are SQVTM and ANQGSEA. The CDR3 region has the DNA TGCAGCGTTGCAGGGGCGAACACTGAAGCTTTCTTT. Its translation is CSVAGANTEAFF. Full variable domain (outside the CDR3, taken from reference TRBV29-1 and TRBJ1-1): SAVISQKPSRDICQRGTSLTIQCQVDSQVTMMFWYRQQPGQSLTLIATANQGSEATYESGFVIDKFPISRPNLTFSTLTVSNMSPEDSSIYLCSVAGANTEAFFGQGTRLTVV.

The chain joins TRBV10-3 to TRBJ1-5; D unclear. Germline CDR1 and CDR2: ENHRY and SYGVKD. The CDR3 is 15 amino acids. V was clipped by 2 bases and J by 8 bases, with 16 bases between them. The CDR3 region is CAISELSGFVEPQHF. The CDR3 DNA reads TGTGCCATCAGTGAGCTCTCCGGGTTTGTTGAGCCCCAGCATTTT.

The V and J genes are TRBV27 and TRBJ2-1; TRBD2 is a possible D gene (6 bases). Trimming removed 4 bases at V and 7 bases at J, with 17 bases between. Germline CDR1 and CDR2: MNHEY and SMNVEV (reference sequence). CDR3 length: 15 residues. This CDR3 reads CASSSNKDYINEQFF. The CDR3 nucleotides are TGTGCCAGCAGTTCCAATAAGGACTACATTAATGAGCAGTTCTTC.

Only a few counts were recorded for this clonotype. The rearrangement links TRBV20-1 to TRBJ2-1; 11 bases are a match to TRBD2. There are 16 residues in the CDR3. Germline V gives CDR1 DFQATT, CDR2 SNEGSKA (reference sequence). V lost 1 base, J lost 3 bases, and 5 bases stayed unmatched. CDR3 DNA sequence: TGCAGTGCTAGAGGAAGCACTAGCGGGGGCTACAATGAGCAGTTCTTC. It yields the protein CSARGSTSGGYNEQFF.

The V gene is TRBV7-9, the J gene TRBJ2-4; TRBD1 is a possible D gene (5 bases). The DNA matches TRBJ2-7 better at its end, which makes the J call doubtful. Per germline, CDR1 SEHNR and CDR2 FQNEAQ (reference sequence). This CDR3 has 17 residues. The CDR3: CASSPDSGQGMRYEQYF. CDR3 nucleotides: TGTGCCAGCAGCCCCGATAGTGGGCAGGGCATGAGGTACGAGCAGTACTTC.

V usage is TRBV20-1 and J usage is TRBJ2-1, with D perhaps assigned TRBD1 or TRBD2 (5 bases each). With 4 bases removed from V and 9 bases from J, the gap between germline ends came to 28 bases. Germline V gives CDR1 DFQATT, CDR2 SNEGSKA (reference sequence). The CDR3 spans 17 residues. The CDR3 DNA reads TGCAGTGCTACTATCTCCGGGACCCCTGGGCTAGTTAGTGAGCAGTTCTTC. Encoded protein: CSATISGTPGLVSEQFF.

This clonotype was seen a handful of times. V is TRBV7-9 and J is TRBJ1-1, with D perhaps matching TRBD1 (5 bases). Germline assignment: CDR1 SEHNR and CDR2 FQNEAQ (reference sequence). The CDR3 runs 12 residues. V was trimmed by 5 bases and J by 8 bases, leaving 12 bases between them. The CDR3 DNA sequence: TGTGCCAGCAGCGGCAGGGAGTCCGAAGCTTTCTTT. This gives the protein CASSGRESEAFF.

CDR3 DNA sequence: TGTGCCAGCAGCCAAGATTCGGAGACAGGGGATTTTGGCTACACCTTC. Translating it yields CASSQDSETGDFGYTF. This sequence joins TRBV4-2 and TRBJ1-2; 8 bases match TRBD1. The CDR3 runs 16 residues. The germline CDR1 and CDR2 sequences are LGHNA and YNFKEQ. V was pared by 0 bases and J by 7 bases, with 10 bases of the junction left unmatched.

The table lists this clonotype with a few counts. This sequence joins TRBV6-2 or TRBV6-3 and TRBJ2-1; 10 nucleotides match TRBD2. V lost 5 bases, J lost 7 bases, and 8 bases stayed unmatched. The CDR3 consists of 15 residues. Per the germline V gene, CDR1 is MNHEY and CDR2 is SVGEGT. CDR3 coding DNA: TGTGCCAGCAGTCTAGCGGGAGCTGGGTTTAATGAGCAGTTCTTC. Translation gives CASSLAGAGFNEQFF.

This CDR3 is CASSGWSGRPNGEAFF. The CDR3 DNA is TGTGCCAGCAGTGGATGGTCGGGCAGACCTAACGGGGAAGCTTTCTTT. V and J are TRBV2 and TRBJ1-1; D gene uncertain. The CDR3 covers 16 residues. Trimming took off 4 bases at V and 8 bases at J, with 23 bases between the two ends. The germline CDR1 and CDR2 sequences are SNHLY and FYNNEI.

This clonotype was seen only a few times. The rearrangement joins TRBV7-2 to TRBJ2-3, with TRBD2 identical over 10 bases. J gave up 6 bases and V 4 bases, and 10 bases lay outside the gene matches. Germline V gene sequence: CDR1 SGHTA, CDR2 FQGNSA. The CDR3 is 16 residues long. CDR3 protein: CASSSSSGRAGDTQYF. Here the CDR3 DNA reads TGTGCCAGCAGCTCCTCGAGCGGGAGGGCGGGGGATACGCAGTATTTT.

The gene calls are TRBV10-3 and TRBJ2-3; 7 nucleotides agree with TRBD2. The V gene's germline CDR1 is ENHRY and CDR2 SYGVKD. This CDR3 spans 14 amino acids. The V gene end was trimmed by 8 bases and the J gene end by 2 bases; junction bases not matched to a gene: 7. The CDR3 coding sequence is TGTGCCATCGGAGCCGGGACTACCACAGATACGCAGTATTTT. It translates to CAIGAGTTTDTQYF.

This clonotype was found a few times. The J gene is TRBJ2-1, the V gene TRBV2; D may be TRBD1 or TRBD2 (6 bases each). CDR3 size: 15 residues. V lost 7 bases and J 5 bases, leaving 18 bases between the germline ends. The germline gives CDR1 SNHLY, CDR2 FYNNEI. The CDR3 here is CASIIPRGGHNEQFF. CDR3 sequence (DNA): TGTGCCAGCATTATACCTCGTGGGGGGCACAATGAGCAGTTCTTC.

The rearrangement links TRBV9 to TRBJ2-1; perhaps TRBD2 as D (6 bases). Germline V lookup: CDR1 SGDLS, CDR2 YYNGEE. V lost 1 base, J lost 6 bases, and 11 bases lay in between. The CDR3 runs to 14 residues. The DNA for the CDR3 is TGTGCCAGCAGCGTACGTCTAGCGACCAATGAGCAGTTCTTC. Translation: CASSVRLATNEQFF.